A selection of T cell receptor beta chains follows, all from one sample in a study of CD8+ T cells in alopecia areata. This table comes from immunoSEQ multiplex PCR, and its TCRdb copy is limited to in-frame clones, with some not included. The profile shows 110,000 to 150,000 clones, 45% to 60% of them singletons. Sequences were derived from CD8+ T cells sorted from blood, sampled at week 4, from a patient treated with tofacitinib. The receptor set was obtained from a human donor with alopecia areata. CDR3s include the opening cysteine and the closing phenylalanine or tryptophan. A D gene is named only where the DNA matches it firmly. Clone size is shown for a subset of rows, as once, few, many or a class of expanded clone.

clone size,CDR3 length,J gene,V gene,D gene,CDR3 protein,CDR3 DNA
NA,16,TRBJ2-4,TRBV2,NA,CASLPQRTGNKNIQYF,TGTGCCAGCCTACCCCAACGGACGGGGAACAAAAACATTCAGTACTTC
NA,17,TRBJ2-5,TRBV30,TRBD2,CAWSGLAGGSYQETQYF,TGTGCCTGGAGTGGGCTAGCGGGGGGTTCGTACCAAGAGACCCAGTACTTC
NA,13,TRBJ2-5,TRBV6-6,NA,CASSRPTQETQYF,TGTGCCAGCAGTCGTCCTACCCAAGAGACCCAGTACTTC
NA,12,TRBJ1-1,TRBV11-2,NA,CASSLGRLDAFF,TGTGCCAGCAGCTTAGGTCGTTTGGACGCTTTCTTT
NA,14,TRBJ2-2,TRBV5-6,NA,CASSLDRNTGELFF,TGTGCCAGCAGCTTGGACAGAAACACCGGGGAGCTGTTTTTT
NA,14,TRBJ2-7,TRBV10-3,TRBD1,CAISPPGQGPEQYF,TGTGCCATCAGTCCCCCGGGACAGGGCCCCGAGCAGTACTTC
NA,13,TRBJ2-5,TRBV13,NA,CASSSFAQGSQYF,TGTGCCAGCAGCAGCTTTGCCCAAGGGTCCCAGTACTTC
NA,14,TRBJ1-2,TRBV27,NA,CASSFGQTSHGYTF,TGTGCCAGCAGTTTCGGACAAACGTCCCATGGCTACACCTTC
NA,14,TRBJ2-4,TRBV27,NA,CASSLGAGTPIQYF,TGTGCCAGCAGTTTAGGGGCAGGGACGCCGATTCAGTACTTC
few,17,TRBJ2-5,TRBV4-1,NA,CASSQDWDQGLKETQYF,TGCGCCAGCAGCCAAGATTGGGACCAGGGGCTAAAAGAGACCCAGTACTTC
few,16,TRBJ2-4,TRBV5-4,NA,CASSWTGRQAKNIQYF,TGTGCCAGCAGCTGGACGGGCCGTCAAGCCAAAAACATTCAGTACTTC
NA,16,TRBJ1-6,TRBV4-2,TRBD1,CASSQEWGQLSSPLHF,TGTGCCAGCAGCCAAGAATGGGGACAGTTATCTTCACCCCTCCACTTT
NA,12,TRBJ1-1,TRBV30,NA,CAWSVGFTEAFF,TGTGCCTGGAGTGTAGGATTCACTGAAGCTTTCTTT
NA,14,TRBJ2-3,TRBV25-1,NA,CASVRGGPADTQYF,TGTGCCAGCGTAAGGGGGGGGCCAGCGGATACGCAGTATTTT
NA,14,TRBJ2-2,TRBV6-5,TRBD1,CASSYMTGAGELFF,TGTGCCAGCAGTTACATGACAGGGGCCGGGGAGCTGTTTTTT
NA,14,TRBJ2-5,TRBV7-2,NA,CASSLIAGTETQYF,TGTGCCAGCAGCTTAATCGCCGGGACAGAGACCCAGTACTTC
NA,14,TRBJ1-2,TRBV7-9,NA,CASSLVNLRQERTF,TGTGCCAGCAGCTTAGTAAATCTACGGCAAGAGAGGACCTTC
NA,15,TRBJ2-7,TRBV7-9,TRBD1,CASSPQGALSYEQYF,TGTGCCAGCAGCCCTCAGGGGGCTCTGTCCTACGAGCAGTACTTC
once,13,TRBJ2-7,TRBV13,NA,CASRGPGVHEQYF,TGTGCCAGTAGGGGCCCCGGAGTCCACGAGCAGTACTTC
NA,13,TRBJ2-7,TRBV30,TRBD2,CACVGGGAGEQYF,TGTGCCTGCGTTGGCGGGGGGGCCGGCGAGCAGTACTTC
NA,14,TRBJ1-6,TRBV9,NA,CASSPDSRNWSLHF,TGTGCCAGCAGCCCAGACTCCCGTAATTGGTCCCTCCACTTT
NA,16,TRBJ2-7,TRBV2,TRBD1,CASSTTGTGISYEQYF,TGTGCCAGCAGTACTACCGGGACAGGGATTTCCTACGAGCAGTACTTC
NA,14,TRBJ1-1,TRBV4-3,NA,CASSQVEGSTEAFF,TGCGCCAGCAGCCAAGTTGAGGGGAGCACTGAAGCTTTCTTT
NA,14,TRBJ2-7,TRBV4-3,TRBD1,CASSQGTGTYEQYF,TGCGCCAGCAGCCAAGGGACAGGAACTTACGAGCAGTACTTC
NA,13,TRBJ1-2,TRBV5-4,NA,CASSLEAKEGYTF,TGTGCCAGCAGCTTAGAAGCCAAGGAAGGCTACACCTTC
NA,14,TRBJ2-1,TRBV6-4,NA,CASRIGGGNNEQFF,TGTGCCAGCAGGATAGGGGGTGGGAACAATGAGCAGTTCTTC
NA,12,TRBJ2-2,TRBV30,NA,CAWSALSGELFF,TGTGCCTGGAGTGCACTCTCCGGGGAGCTGTTTTTT
NA,12,TRBJ1-1,TRBV2,NA,CASSVYQSEAFF,TGTGCCAGCAGTGTTTATCAGTCTGAAGCTTTCTTT
few,12,TRBJ2-2,TRBV4-3,NA,CASSQESGELFF,TGCGCCAGCAGCCAAGAGTCCGGGGAGCTGTTTTTT
NA,14,TRBJ1-6,TRBV6-1,TRBD1,CASSEGQGSSPLHF,TGTGCCAGCAGTGAGGGACAGGGGAGTTCACCCCTCCACTTT
NA,14,TRBJ1-1,TRBV27,NA,CASSFGRGVTEAFF,TGTGCCAGCAGTTTTGGACGGGGGGTGACTGAAGCTTTCTTT
NA,16,TRBJ2-1,TRBV2,NA,CASRVQPGTGLNEQFF,TGTGCCAGCAGAGTACAACCCGGGACTGGCCTCAATGAGCAGTTCTTC
NA,11,TRBJ2-7,TRBV2,NA,CASSFNREQYF,TGTGCCAGCAGTTTCAACCGCGAGCAGTACTTC
NA,15,TRBJ1-6,TRBV6-5,NA,CASSTLQGNNSPLHF,TGTGCCAGCAGTACCCTACAGGGAAATAATTCACCCCTCCACTTT
NA,13,TRBJ1-1,TRBV30,NA,CACKQDEWTEAFF,TGTGCCTGCAAGCAGGATGAATGGACTGAAGCTTTCTTT
NA,14,TRBJ2-3,TRBV4-3,TRBD2,CASGGAGGLDTQYF,TGCGCCAGCGGGGGAGCGGGGGGGCTAGATACGCAGTATTTT
NA,14,TRBJ1-1,TRBV5-6,NA,CASSLEVENTEAFF,TGTGCCAGCAGCTTGGAAGTGGAGAACACTGAAGCTTTCTTT
NA,13,TRBJ1-2,TRBV6-5,NA,CASSYSGAAGYTF,TGTGCCAGCAGTTACTCAGGGGCTGCTGGCTACACCTTC
once,14,TRBJ1-1,TRBV5-4,NA,CASSLGGVHSEAFF,TGTGCCAGCAGCTTGGGTGGGGTCCACTCTGAAGCTTTCTTT
NA,16,TRBJ1-2,TRBV2,TRBD1,CASSEFRTGGNDGYTF,TGTGCCAGCAGTGAATTTCGGACAGGGGGGAACGATGGCTACACCTTC
NA,14,TRBJ2-3,TRBV27,TRBD2,CASSDGTSGGRQYF,TGTGCCAGCAGCGACGGGACTAGCGGGGGGCGCCAGTATTTT